The 5 T cell receptor beta chains reported below all come from one sample, sequenced in a study of cytomegalovirus exposure and HLA in healthy donors. Primers for the PCR totalled 60 Vbeta and 13 Jbeta. Sequencing used immunoSEQ multiplex PCR; TCRdb keeps in-frame clones, though not all of them. The sample holds some 100,000 clones, around three quarters seen once. Sample: PBMCs. The receptors were gathered from a woman aged 45-59 years in good health and CMV-seropositive.

This clone was seen a few times. This sequence joins TRBV19 and TRBJ2-7; TRBD1 aligns across 9 bases. CDR3 length equals 15 residues. CDR1 is LNHDA, CDR2 SQIVND, per germline (reference sequence). V shed 3 bases, J shed 2 bases, and the junction held 5 bases outside the gene matches. The CDR3 protein is CASSIPDRGPYEQYF. In nucleotides, the CDR3 is TGTGCCAGTAGTATTCCGGACAGGGGTCCCTACGAGCAGTACTTC.

The chain joins TRBV25-1 to TRBJ2-3, with D possibly being TRBD1 (6 bases). Trimming cost V 1 base and J 6 bases, with 11 bases left between them. From germline, CDR1 is MGHDK and CDR2 SYGVNS. The CDR3 spans 14 residues. CDR3 coding DNA: TGTGCCAGCAGTGAATCAGCAGGGGCGGATACGCAGTATTTT. Translation: CASSESAGADTQYF. Based on the CDR3 plus reference TRBV25-1 and TRBJ2-3, the full variable domain is EADIYQTPRYLVIGTGKKITLECSQTMGHDKMYWYQQDPGMELHLIHYSYGVNSTEKGDLSSESTVSRIRTEHFPLTLESARPSHTSQYLCASSESAGADTQYFGPGTRLTVL.

The chain links TRBV10-1 to TRBJ2-1; D is perhaps TRBD2 (6 bases). Trimming stripped 8 bases from V and 4 bases from J, with 6 bases between. The CDR3 has 11 amino acids. CDR1 and CDR2 from the germline V gene are WNHNN and SYGVQD (reference sequence). For the CDR3, the DNA is TGCGCCAGCGGGACTTACAATGAGCAGTTCTTC. Translation: CASGTYNEQFF.

The V and J genes are TRBV10-3 and TRBJ2-2; 9 positions agree with TRBD2. The V gene's germline CDR1 is ENHRY and CDR2 SYGVKD. The CDR3 loop spans 15 amino acids. After removal of 2 bases from V and 3 bases from J, the junction contained 1 base not matched to a gene. CDR3 sequence (DNA): TGTGCCATCAGTGAGCTAGCGGGATACACCGGGGAGCTGTTTTTT. This codes for CAISELAGYTGELFF.

The CDR3 bases are TGCGCCAGCAGCCAAAACGGTATGAACACTGAAGCTTTCTTT. Amino acid sequence: CASSQNGMNTEAFF. J is TRBJ1-1 and V is TRBV4-1; D gene uncertain. V lost 2 bases, J lost 0 bases, and 7 bases lay in between. This CDR3 comprises 14 residues. Germline V gives CDR1 MGHRA, CDR2 YSYEKL.